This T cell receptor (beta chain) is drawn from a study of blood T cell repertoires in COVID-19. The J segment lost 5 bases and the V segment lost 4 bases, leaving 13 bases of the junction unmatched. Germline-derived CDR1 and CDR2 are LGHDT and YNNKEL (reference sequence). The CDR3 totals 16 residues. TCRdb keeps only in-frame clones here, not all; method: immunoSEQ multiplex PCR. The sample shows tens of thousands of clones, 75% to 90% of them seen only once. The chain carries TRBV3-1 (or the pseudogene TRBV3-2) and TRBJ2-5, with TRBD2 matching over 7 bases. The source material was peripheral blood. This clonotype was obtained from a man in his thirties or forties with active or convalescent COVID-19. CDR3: CASSPPRRSGVETQYF. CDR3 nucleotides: TGTGCCAGCAGCCCACCTCGCAGAAGCGGGGTGGAGACCCAGTACTTC.